This T cell receptor (beta chain) stems from a study of cytomegalovirus exposure and HLA in healthy donors (TCRdb year 2017). The study in broad terms: An earlier analysis of roughly 500 of the donors reported approximately 270 Gb of sequence data and 117 million unique TCR beta sequences from about 200 million T cells. Roughly 320 gigabases of sequencing data and approximately 92 million unique TCR sequences made up an early release that covered roughly 670 HLA-typed donors. The genetic ancestry cluster associated with self-reported Caucasian donors included about 81% of the roughly 400 genotyped donors. The aim of the study was to test whether cataloging public T cell receptors could identify signatures of past pathogen exposure. The study used immunosequencing to profile the T cell repertoires of approximately 640 subjects and linked those repertoires to cytomegalovirus serostatus. Besides the first cohort of hundreds of subjects, a separate validation cohort made up of over 100 different subjects was used. To predict cytomegalovirus infection status, the study brought together high-throughput TCR immunosequencing, statistical association of individual TCRs with disease status, and machine learning. A later analysis re-examined previously published TCR beta repertoires from 500 to 700 donors and added high-resolution HLA genotyping to investigate patterns of TCR occurrence. Rather than using new phenotypic data, the later analysis identified candidate immune exposures from TCR beta sequences and from how often those sequences occurred across donors. An earlier analysis of several hundred of the donors applied high-throughput TCR beta sequencing to assess whether each TCR beta V gene segment acted as functional or pseudogenic. Donor age, sex, ethnicity and CMV serostatus were collected together with the repertoire data. A later genetic analysis used genome-wide SNP genotypes for about three fifths of the 666 donors, treating that subset as a discovery cohort. Every repertoire in the discovery cohort had been generated on one and the same sequencing platform. HLA typing covered class I and class II loci at four-digit resolution. The number of typed donors differed by locus: roughly 629-640 for A, B, C, DRB1 and DQB1; 522 for DQA1; about 600 for DPA1; and roughly 470 for DPB1. Because of strong linkage in the cohort, four or five DR-DQ haplotypes were treated as single units for association and clustering. On average, roughly 200,000 unique TCR beta nucleotide sequences were sequenced per donor among 398 genotyped donors of the cohort, with 15% to 20% of those sequences being non-productive.

Summary of the overall study and its limitations: In this cohort, only TCR beta chains were sequenced, and detectable features were limited by the absence of alpha or paired-chain data. A few of the identified cytomegalovirus-associated TCR beta chains were confirmed in vitro to be specific for cytomegalovirus antigens. Across donors, most TCR sequences were observed very rarely, whereas some public TCRs were present in many individuals. According to a later analysis, parvovirus B19, influenza, CMV and Epstein-Barr virus appeared linked to several top co-occurrence clusters. Because counts were too low, about 18 rarely observed V segments, including chromosome 9 orphons, were excluded from the earlier analysis of 587 of the donors. In a later genetic analysis, a missense DCLRE1C variant was associated with V-gene and J-gene trimming of TCR beta chains, and the association was replicated in an independent cohort. In the study, approximately 150 TCR beta chains were listed as associated with cytomegalovirus. A group of highly shared sequence variants was considered likely to be a technical artifact of the sequencing pipeline. Some IMGT-functional V segments, including TRBV6-2 and TRBV6-3, could not be distinguished by the 87-base-pair reads and were therefore excluded. Presence/absence analyses assumed roughly uniform sequencing depth across donors, an assumption that may not hold. For the cohort, immune exposure information was limited to CMV serostatus. Correlated functional status among segregating V segments might reflect linkage disequilibrium, but an unknown experimental factor could not be ruled out. A later genetic analysis reported fewer N-insertions in productive TCRs among donors in an Asian-associated ancestry cluster than the approximately 700-donor mean. The classifier was reported to diagnose cytomegalovirus status with high specificity and sensitivity in both the original and validation cohorts. It was suggested by the authors that the approach could potentially be generalized to other disease states and immunological phenotypes. In a later analysis, the rate of TCR association differed among HLA loci, with DRB1 alleles having the most associated TCRs and HLA-C alleles having the fewest. HLA typing was unavailable for some donors at each locus, so association tests used only the typed subset. Specific HLA alleles were associated with 15,000 to 20,000 TCR beta sequences at a false discovery rate of 0.05 in a later analysis. A further reported finding was that TCR beta sequences accurately predicted the HLA-A and HLA-B alleles for most subjects in the first cohort. In a later analysis, most CMV-associated TCR beta chains were found to appear HLA-restricted, with HLA associations seemingly driven largely by CMV exposure. In a later analysis, HLA-associated TCR beta chains were found to be more clonally expanded and to have lower generation probabilities than equally common non-associated chains. Assigning TCR associations to individual alleles was difficult when HLA alleles, especially DR and DQ, strongly co-occurred. An earlier analysis of 450 to 750 of the donors showed that most TCR beta V segments appeared in productive rearrangements either about 90% or about 30% of the time, which broadly matched IMGT annotations.

Receptors were amplified or captured by the immunoSEQ multiplex PCR assay. For the multiplex PCR, a mixture combining 60 forward primers for TCR Vbeta segments and 13 reverse primers for TCR Jbeta segments was used. The CDR3 region of rearranged TCR beta genes was amplified from genomic DNA with a multiplex PCR assay. The amplified TCR beta libraries were sequenced on the Illumina HiSeq System as 87-base-pair reads. The paper's processing steps were these. In a later analysis, roughly 80 million unique TCR beta chains were counted across the 690 or so repertoires, and approximately 11 million of these chains were shared by at least two donors. Raw reads were error-corrected and collapsed into unique sequences with a nearest-neighbor algorithm that merged closely related sequences to remove PCR and sequencing errors. Alignment of CDR3 sequences to IMGT reference sequences was used to assign V, D and J gene segments. For a sequence to be retained, a match of at least six nucleotides to both a V gene segment and a J gene segment was required. Rearrangements were called productive when the CDR3 lacked stop codons and stayed in frame with V and J; all others were non-productive. Following IMGT convention, CDR3 was defined as the stretch from the second conserved V-encoded cysteine to the conserved J-encoded phenylalanine. The earlier analysis of 500 to 650 of the donors excluded any sequence lacking an unambiguous match to a single V gene segment. In an earlier analysis of more than 500 of the donors, a V segment was called functional when productive rearrangements were above 56.7%, and segregating when the standard deviation between donors exceeded 5%. A statistical classification framework was built for diagnosing cytomegalovirus status from the catalog of TCR beta chain sequences. In a later analysis, V and J genes were assigned by comparing TCR nucleotide sequences against IMGT/GENE-DB human TR gene sequences. The TCRdist pipeline was used in a later analysis to assign CDR3 sequences and most-parsimonious VDJ recombination scenarios. In a later analysis, each TCR beta chain was defined by its CDR3 amino acid sequence together with its V-gene family, and reads without a unique V-gene family were excluded. To address suspected cross-contamination and a sequencing artifact, a later analysis removed several hundred highly shared, low-generation-probability nucleotide sequences. In a later analysis, a clonal expansion index was calculated for each public chain from normalized within-repertoire ranks of inferred template counts. Generation probabilities in a later analysis came from a VDJ recombination model fitted to out-of-frame rearrangements, and those results were checked against IGoR. In a later analysis, hypergeometric tests were used to score TCR-TCR, TCR-HLA and TCR-CMV co-occurrence, with a repertoire-size bias correction applied to TCR pairs. To estimate false discovery rates, a later analysis permuted the HLA or CMV assignments 20 times. In a later analysis, co-occurring TCRs were grouped using DBSCAN, with TCRdist sequence similarity added in when clustering inside HLA-allele-positive subsets. Repertoires with fewer than 30,000 or more than 120,000 public chains were left out of co-occurrence clustering, as were a handful of repertoires with anomalous nucleotide sharing. The immuneACCESS repertoire file appears here via TCRdb, limited to in-frame rearrangements. These files lack a portion of the clones; in checked studies, under half of the deficit traces to unresolved V genes, and the cause of the others is not known. The D gene and trimming were derived from the DNA, and the V and J assignments and clone size from that table. In this sample the table shows approximately 190,000 clones, roughly 81% of which occur a single time. Approximately 2.1% of the sample rests with the top ten.

The cohort comprised some 730 healthy bone marrow donors. Cohort members were all nominally healthy when sampled, although unrecorded immune exposures were likely present. The donor was CMV seropositive and belonged to the group of 250 to 300 seropositive cohort members. Each donor provided a peripheral blood sample, and peripheral blood mononuclear cells were used for TCR beta sequencing. Genomic DNA was extracted from the blood cell samples with the Qiagen DNeasy Blood Extraction Kit. Details on this clone: Its antigen target is currently unknown. No much larger clone exists at a distance of one base, and base qualities are not known.

V and J are trimmed by 5 bases and 4 bases, and the gene matches miss 6 bases of the junction. From cysteine to phenylalanine, the CDR3 is 15 amino acids long. Solely the CDR3 DNA is kept, with 45 bases framed from the first base. The germline V gene (reference sequence) sets CDR1 to SEHNR and CDR2 to FQNEAQ. The chain is assembled from TRBV7-9 and TRBJ1-5, with 9 bases aligning to TRBD1. Sequencing was done on a sample of PBMCs. This clonotype was sampled from a woman aged 25 to 39 in good health and CMV-seropositive. The CDR3 region: CASSPGTGTNQPQHF. In nucleotides, the sequence is TGTGCCAGCAGCCCTGGGACAGGGACAAATCAGCCCCAGCATTTT.